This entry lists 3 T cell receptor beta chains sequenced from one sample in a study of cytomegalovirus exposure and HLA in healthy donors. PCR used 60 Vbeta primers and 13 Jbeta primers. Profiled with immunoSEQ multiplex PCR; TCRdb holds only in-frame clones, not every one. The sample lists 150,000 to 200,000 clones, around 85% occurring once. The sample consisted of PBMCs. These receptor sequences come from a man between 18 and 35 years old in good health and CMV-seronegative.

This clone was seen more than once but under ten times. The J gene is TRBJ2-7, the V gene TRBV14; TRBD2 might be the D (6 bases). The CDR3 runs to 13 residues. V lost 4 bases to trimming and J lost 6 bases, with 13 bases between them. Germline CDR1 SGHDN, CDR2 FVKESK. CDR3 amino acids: CASSPRARGEQYF. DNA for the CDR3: TGTGCCAGCAGCCCCAGAGCGCGGGGCGAGCAGTACTTC.

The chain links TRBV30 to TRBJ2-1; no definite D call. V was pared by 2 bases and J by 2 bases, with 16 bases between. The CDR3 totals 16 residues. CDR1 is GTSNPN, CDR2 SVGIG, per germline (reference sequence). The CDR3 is CAWSSPLATPYNEQFF. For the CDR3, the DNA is TGTGCCTGGAGTTCGCCCCTTGCTACCCCCTACAATGAGCAGTTCTTC.

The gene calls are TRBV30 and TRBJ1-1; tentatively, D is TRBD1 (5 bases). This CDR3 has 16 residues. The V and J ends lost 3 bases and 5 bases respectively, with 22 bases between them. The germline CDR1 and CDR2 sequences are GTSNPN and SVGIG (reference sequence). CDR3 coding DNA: TGTGCCTGGAGCGCGGGATGGCAGGGATTGGGGACTGAAGCTTTCTTT. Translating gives CAWSAGWQGLGTEAFF.